The clone carrying this T cell receptor beta chain was detected only a few times. Its antigen is not known. The repertoire was sequenced with immunoSEQ multiplex PCR; TCRdb's copy has only in-frame clones and lacks some. The sample includes just under 60,000 clones, 72% of them seen just once. The data were obtained in a study of radiotherapy plus CTLA-4 blockade in lung cancer. Study-wide results and limits: Expansion of tumor-derived TCR clones was observed in blood after radiotherapy plus ipilimumab.

CDR1 is MDHEN and CDR2 is SYDVKM in the germline V gene. CDR3 length: 18 residues. V was shortened by 5 bases and J by 0 bases, with 19 bases between the two germline ends. The clonotype originates from a human donor with non-small cell lung cancer whose response to radiotherapy plus ipilimumab could not be evaluated. Sequenced material: peripheral blood, taken from a patient treated with radiotherapy plus ipilimumab. The rearrangement uses TRBV28 and TRBJ1-4; D uncertain. The CDR3 spells CASSPLWRVGPTNEKLFF. CDR3 bases: TGTGCCAGCAGTCCTCTCTGGCGGGTGGGCCCAACTAATGAAAAACTGTTTTTT.